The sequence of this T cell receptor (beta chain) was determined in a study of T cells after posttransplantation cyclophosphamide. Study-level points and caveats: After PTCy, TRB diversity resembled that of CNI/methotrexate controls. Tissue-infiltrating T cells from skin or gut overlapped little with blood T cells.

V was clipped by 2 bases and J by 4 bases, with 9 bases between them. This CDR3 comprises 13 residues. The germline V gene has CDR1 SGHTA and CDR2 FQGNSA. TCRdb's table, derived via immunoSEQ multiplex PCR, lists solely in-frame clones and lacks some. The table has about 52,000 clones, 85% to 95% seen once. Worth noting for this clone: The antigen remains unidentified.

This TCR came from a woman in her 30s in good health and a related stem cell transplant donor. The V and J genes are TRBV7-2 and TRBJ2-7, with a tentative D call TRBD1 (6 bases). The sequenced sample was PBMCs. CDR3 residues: CASSLNRVYEQYF. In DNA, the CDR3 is TGTGCCAGCAGCTTAAACAGGGTTTACGAGCAGTACTTC.